One sample yielded the 31 T cell receptor beta chains listed below, sequenced in a study of cytomegalovirus exposure and HLA in healthy donors. PCR primers comprised 60 Vbeta and 13 Jbeta primers. Clones were read by immunoSEQ multiplex PCR, and TCRdb kept only the in-frame ones, dropping some. The table includes 220,000 or so clones, approximately 79% detected once. The sequenced sample was PBMCs. These receptors came from a middle-aged man in good health and CMV-seronegative.

The chain uses TRBV4-1 and TRBJ1-3; D is perhaps TRBD1 (5 bases). The V gene lost 0 bases and the J gene lost 1 base, with 13 bases spanning the gap. CDR1 MGHRA and CDR2 YSYEKL come from the germline V gene. CDR3 length: 17 residues. CDR3 sequence reads: CASSQDGPGTSGNTIYF. For the CDR3, the DNA is TGCGCCAGCAGCCAAGATGGGCCGGGGACTTCTGGAAACACCATATATTTT.

A few counts support this clone. The rearrangement joins TRBV19 to TRBJ2-1; 8 bases map to TRBD1. This CDR3 comprises 12 residues. Per the germline V gene, CDR1 is LNHDA and CDR2 is SQIVND (reference sequence). V trimming: 5 bases; J trimming: 9 bases; junction bases outside the gene matches: 3. The CDR3 DNA reads as TGTGCCAGTAGTGCCGACAGGGGTGAGCAGTTCTTC. Protein: CASSADRGEQFF.

The J gene is TRBJ2-7, the V gene TRBV7-6; D is possibly TRBD1 (5 bases). Germline lookup yields CDR1 SGHVS and CDR2 FNYEAQ. Trimming stripped 1 base from V and 2 bases from J, with 12 bases between. There are 15 residues in the CDR3. CDR3 in DNA: TGTGCCAGCAGCTTAGGGGCAGGGTTCCCCTACGAGCAGTACTTC. Its translation: CASSLGAGFPYEQYF.

The chain has TRBV5-5 and TRBJ2-2, with a possible D match to TRBD1 (6 bases). Trimming took off 10 bases at V and 3 bases at J, with 19 bases between the two ends. The CDR3 length is 15 residues. The germline V gene encodes CDR1 SGHKS and CDR2 YYEKEE (reference sequence). CDR3 sequence (DNA): TGTGCCGGCCAAGATACAGGGTTTTACACCGGGGAGCTGTTTTTT. Protein: CAGQDTGFYTGELFF.

This chain joins TRBV7-9 and TRBJ2-2; possible D gene TRBD1, 6 bases. V shed 5 bases and J shed 3 bases, with 13 bases lying between them. The germline CDR1 and CDR2 sequences are SEHNR and FQNEAQ (reference sequence). The CDR3 has 15 residues. The chain's CDR3 is CASSLKYRDTGELFF. The CDR3 bases are TGTGCCAGCAGCCTAAAATACAGGGACACCGGGGAGCTGTTTTTT.

The chain has TRBV27 and TRBJ2-5, with 7 bases lining up with TRBD2. The end of the DNA is better explained by TRBJ2-7, so the J call may be wrong. CDR1 is MNHEY, CDR2 SMNVEV, per germline (reference sequence). The CDR3 is 14 amino acids. DNA for the CDR3: TGTGCCAGCAGCAATACCCCAGCGGGAAACGAGCAGTACTTC. It codes for CASSNTPAGNEQYF.

The rearrangement uses TRBV2 and TRBJ2-2; D remains ambiguous. This CDR3 region has 17 residues. The V end was cut by 3 bases, the J end by 0 bases, with 14 bases between. Per the germline V gene, CDR1 is SNHLY and CDR2 is FYNNEI. In DNA, the CDR3 is TGTGCCAGCAGTGATCCTCGACTGGCATCGAACACCGGGGAGCTGTTTTTT. The encoded protein is CASSDPRLASNTGELFF.

This clone was seen just once. This rearrangement joins TRBV4-2 to TRBJ2-5; perhaps TRBD1 as D (6 bases). V dropped 0 bases and J dropped 4 bases, with 9 bases sitting between them. The CDR3 is 14 residues long. The germline gives CDR1 LGHNA, CDR2 YNFKEQ. The CDR3 here is CASSQELGGETQYF. The DNA for the CDR3 is TGTGCCAGCAGCCAAGAACTAGGGGGAGAGACCCAGTACTTC.

This clone was counted between two and nine times. The chain has TRBV27 and TRBJ1-2; a possible D gene is TRBD1 (6 bases). The germline CDR1 and CDR2 sequences are MNHEY and SMNVEV (reference sequence). V lost 6 bases and J lost 0, with 17 bases in between. This CDR3 is built from 16 residues. This CDR3 is CASSPAGGRANYGYTF. CDR3 in DNA: TGTGCCAGCAGCCCTGCCGGGGGGCGAGCTAACTATGGCTACACCTTC.

This chain links TRBV5-6 with TRBJ2-3; weak D call: TRBD2 (5 bases). The CDR3 has 15 amino acids. Germline lookup yields CDR1 SGHDT and CDR2 YYEEEE. The V end lost 1 base, the J end lost 2 bases, and 11 bases lay between the germline ends. CDR3 protein: CASSLSAGFTDTQYF. CDR3 nucleotide sequence: TGTGCCAGCAGCTTGTCGGCGGGCTTCACAGATACGCAGTATTTT.

Of note for this clone: Different DNA sequences within this sample yield the same CDR3. The CDR3 bases are TGTGCCAGCAGCTTAGGTTCAGGGCCCAATCAGCCCCAGCATTTT. It is translated as CASSLGSGPNQPQHF. The chain has TRBV11-2 and TRBJ1-5; perhaps TRBD1 as D (5 bases). The CDR3 spans 15 residues. V lost 1 base and J 3 bases, leaving 10 bases between the germline ends. Germline assignment: CDR1 SGHAT and CDR2 FQNNGV.

The chain is built from TRBV27 and TRBJ2-6, with a weak D call TRBD2 (6 bases). CDR1 and CDR2 (germline): MNHEY, SMNVEV (reference sequence). CDR3 size: 15 residues. V lost 7 bases to trimming and J lost 4 bases, with 14 bases between them. CDR3 DNA sequence: TGTGCCAGCACCCCGGTGGGGAGGGGGGCCAACGTCCTGACTTTC. It is translated as CASTPVGRGANVLTF. The whole variable domain, filled in from reference TRBV27 and TRBJ2-6, reads EAQVTQNPRYLITVTGKKLTVTCSQNMNHEYMSWYRQDPGLGLRQIYYSMNVEVTDKGDVPEGYKVSRKEKRNFPLILESPSPNQTSLYFCASTPVGRGANVLTFGAGSRLTVL.

The genes are TRBV4-1 and TRBJ1-3; 7 nucleotides match TRBD1. J lost 4 bases, V lost 0 bases, and 6 bases had no gene match. The CDR3 covers 16 residues. The germline gives CDR1 MGHRA, CDR2 YSYEKL. The CDR3 here is CASSQDPGTAGNTIYF. The CDR3 DNA is TGCGCCAGCAGCCAAGACCCCGGGACAGCAGGAAACACCATATATTTT.

DNA of the CDR3: TGTGCCAGCAGTAGGCAGGGACAGGGGGCTGGCGAGCAGTACTTC. Translating it yields CASSRQGQGAGEQYF. This chain connects TRBV27 to TRBJ2-7, with 12 bases that match TRBD1. From germline, CDR1 is MNHEY and CDR2 SMNVEV (reference sequence). V shed 5 bases, J shed 6 bases, and the junction held 8 bases outside the gene matches. The CDR3 length is 15 residues.

This chain links TRBV5-4 with TRBJ2-3, with 13 bases aligning to TRBD2. Germline CDR1 reads SGHNT; CDR2 reads YYREEE (reference sequence). This CDR3 is built from 16 residues. Trimming cost V 4 bases and J 6 bases; bases outside gene matches: 8. The CDR3 loop is CASSDPGLAGRDTQYF. In nucleotides, the CDR3 is TGTGCCAGCAGCGACCCGGGACTAGCGGGAAGGGATACGCAGTATTTT. Full variable domain (missing parts from reference TRBV5-4 and TRBJ2-3): ETGVTQSPTHLIKTRGQQVTLRCSSQSGHNTVSWYQQALGQGPQFIFQYYREEENGRGNFPPRFSGLQFPNYSSELNVNALELDDSALYLCASSDPGLAGRDTQYFGPGTRLTVL.

The V and J genes are TRBV6-6 and TRBJ2-7, with 8 positions matching TRBD2. CDR1 and CDR2 (germline): MNHNY, SVGAGI (reference sequence). J gave up 1 base and V 6 bases, and 8 bases lay outside the gene matches. The CDR3 spans 15 residues. The CDR3 protein is CASRPRVAGSYEQYF. CDR3 in DNA: TGTGCCAGCAGACCCCGGGTAGCGGGGTCCTACGAGCAGTACTTC.

This chain uses TRBV28 with TRBJ1-5, with a possible D match to TRBD1 (5 bases). The CDR3 is 15 amino acids. Trimming removed 3 bases at V and 2 bases at J, with 11 bases between. Looked up from germline, CDR1 is MDHEN and CDR2 is SYDVKM. The CDR3 loop reads CASSFRAVGNQPQHF. The CDR3 nucleotides are TGTGCCAGCAGTTTCAGGGCCGTGGGCAATCAGCCCCAGCATTTT.

The rearrangement uses TRBV12-5 and TRBJ2-1; D perhaps matches TRBD2 (6 bases). The CDR3 extends over 15 amino acids. CDR1 is LGHNT, CDR2 FRNRAP, per germline. V dropped 7 bases and J dropped 4 bases, with 17 bases sitting between them. CDR3 sequence reads: CASDSRDFSYNEQFF. As DNA, the CDR3 is TGTGCTAGTGACTCCCGGGACTTTTCATACAATGAGCAGTTCTTC.

The chain employs TRBV28 and TRBJ1-1; the D gene is possibly TRBD1 (5 bases). CDR3 length: 15 amino acids. The germline V gene has CDR1 MDHEN and CDR2 SYDVKM. V lost 5 bases, J lost 7 bases, and 20 bases lay in between. The CDR3 DNA reads TGTGCCAGCAGTCCTCTCCGGGGCGGGGTTTATGAAGCTTTCTTT. Translated: CASSPLRGGVYEAFF.

Only a few counts were recorded for this clone. This chain uses TRBV2 with TRBJ2-2; no clear D gene. In germline, CDR1 is SNHLY, CDR2 FYNNEI. This CDR3 is 14 amino acids long. V was pared by 8 bases and J by 1 base, with 11 bases between. The DNA for the CDR3 is TGTGCCAGCCACGGTTCGAAGAACACCGGGGAGCTGTTTTTT. The encoded protein is CASHGSKNTGELFF.

The V gene is TRBV5-1, the J gene TRBJ1-1; a weak D match, TRBD1 (6 bases). V lost 6 bases and J 0 bases, leaving 18 bases between the germline ends. Looked up from germline, CDR1 is SGHRS and CDR2 is YFSETQ. The CDR3 runs 16 residues. Here the CDR3 DNA reads TGCGCCAGCACAAGCCGAACAGGGCCGATGAACACTGAAGCTTTCTTT. Residues: CASTSRTGPMNTEAFF.

The table lists this clone with a few counts. The rearrangement joins TRBV16 to TRBJ1-6; D remains ambiguous. The CDR3 loop spans 16 amino acids. With 2 bases removed from V and 6 bases from J, the gap between germline ends came to 14 bases. Germline V gene lookup returns CDR1 KGHSY and CDR2 FQNENV. Here the CDR3 DNA reads TGTGCCAGCAGCCAAAGTTCCGCGACATCTAATTCACCCCTCCACTTT. As protein: CASSQSSATSNSPLHF.

In the case of this clone: Other DNA sequences in the sample encode the same CDR3. The chain couples TRBV2 to TRBJ1-1; the D gene is possibly TRBD1 (6 bases). From germline, CDR1 is SNHLY and CDR2 FYNNEI. The CDR3 is 15 amino acids. Trimming shortened V by 3 bases and J by 0 bases, and 11 bases separated the two germline ends. The CDR3 nucleotides are TGTGCCAGCAGTGAGGGGGCAGATTTGAACACTGAAGCTTTCTTT. Residues: CASSEGADLNTEAFF.

The gene calls are TRBV28 and TRBJ1-4; 8 bases map to TRBD1. After removal of 4 bases from V and 8 bases from J, the junction contained 9 bases not matched to a gene. Germline V gene data show CDR1 as MDHEN and CDR2 as SYDVKM. The CDR3 totals 15 residues. CDR3 region: CASSSVDRVGEKLFF. The CDR3 DNA is TGTGCCAGCAGTTCAGTGGACAGGGTAGGGGAAAAACTGTTTTTT.

The J gene is TRBJ2-7, the V gene TRBV6-1, with 14 bases fitting TRBD2. The CDR3 length is 13 residues. After removal of 11 bases from V and 3 bases from J, the junction contained 3 bases not matched to a gene. Germline CDR1 reads MNHNS; CDR2 reads SASEGT. The CDR3 loop reads CALGTSGSYEQYF. In nucleotides, the CDR3 is TGTGCCCTAGGGACTAGCGGGAGCTACGAGCAGTACTTC.

The V call is TRBV5-6, the J call TRBJ1-4; perhaps TRBD1 as D (6 bases). The V gene's germline CDR1 is SGHDT and CDR2 YYEEEE. This CDR3 contains 14 residues. Trimming cost V 4 bases and J 5 bases, with 12 bases left between them. The DNA of the CDR3 is TGTGCCAGCAGCAGCGGGACATGGAATGAAAAACTGTTTTTT. As protein: CASSSGTWNEKLFF. The full variable domain, with the rest looked up from reference TRBV5-6 and TRBJ1-4, is DAGVTQSPTHLIKTRGQQVTLRCSPKSGHDTVSWYQQALGQGPQFIFQYYEEEERQRGNFPDRFSGHQFPNYSSELNVNALLLGDSALYLCASSSGTWNEKLFFGSGTQLSVL.

The chain carries TRBV11-2 and TRBJ2-2; a weak D match, TRBD2 (5 bases). The germline V gene encodes CDR1 SGHAT and CDR2 FQNNGV. The CDR3 runs to 15 residues. Between the trimmed V and J ends, which lost 6 bases and 2 bases, there was a span of 13 bases. CDR3 nucleotide sequence: TGTGCCAGCAGTTCCCGGCGGACTAACACCGGGGAGCTGTTTTTT. Protein: CASSSRRTNTGELFF.

The rearrangement links TRBV28 to TRBJ2-7; no definite D call. Germline CDR1 MDHEN, CDR2 SYDVKM. This CDR3 is built from 15 residues. Trimming left V 6 bases short and J 3 bases short, with 18 bases between. CDR3 amino acids: CASSPWSSTDYEQYF. Written as DNA, the CDR3 is TGTGCCAGCAGCCCGTGGTCGAGTACTGACTACGAGCAGTACTTC.

This sequence joins TRBV6-1 and TRBJ2-5; 7 bases fit TRBD1. Germline CDR1 is MNHNS and CDR2 is SASEGT. Trimming cost V 1 base and J 3 bases; bases outside gene matches: 2. There are 14 residues in the CDR3. The CDR3 DNA is TGTGCCAGCAGTGAAGACAGGGGAAAAGAGACCCAGTACTTC. Protein product: CASSEDRGKETQYF.

This clone was seen just once. The V gene is TRBV15, the J gene TRBJ1-1, with D possibly TRBD1 on 5 matching bases. Between the trimmed V and J ends, which lost 0 bases and 4 bases, there was a span of 9 bases. CDR1 is LNHNV and CDR2 is YYDKDF in the germline V gene (reference sequence). This CDR3 contains 14 residues. CDR3 bases: TGTGCCACCAGCAGAGATTCGGGGGGCACTGAAGCTTTCTTT. Protein sequence: CATSRDSGGTEAFF.

Only a few counts were recorded for this clone. V and J are TRBV9 and TRBJ2-3; D unclear. Germline-derived CDR1 and CDR2 are SGDLS and YYNGEE. The CDR3 is made up of 13 amino acids. Trimming cost V 0 bases and J 3 bases, with 5 bases left between them. The CDR3 nucleotides are TGTGCCAGCAGCGTAGGTGTAACAGATACGCAGTATTTT. Amino acid sequence: CASSVGVTDTQYF.